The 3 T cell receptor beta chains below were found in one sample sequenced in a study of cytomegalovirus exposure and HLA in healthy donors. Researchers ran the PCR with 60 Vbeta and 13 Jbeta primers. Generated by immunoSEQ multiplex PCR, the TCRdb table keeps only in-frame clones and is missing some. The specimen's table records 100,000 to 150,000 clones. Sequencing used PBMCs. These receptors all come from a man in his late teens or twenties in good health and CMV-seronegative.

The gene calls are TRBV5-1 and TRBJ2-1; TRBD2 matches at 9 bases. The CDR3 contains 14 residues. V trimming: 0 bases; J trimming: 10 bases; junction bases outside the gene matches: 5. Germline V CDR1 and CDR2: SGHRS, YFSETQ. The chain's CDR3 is CASSLGIAGEEQFF. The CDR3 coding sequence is TGCGCCAGCAGCTTGGGTATAGCGGGAGAAGAGCAGTTCTTC.

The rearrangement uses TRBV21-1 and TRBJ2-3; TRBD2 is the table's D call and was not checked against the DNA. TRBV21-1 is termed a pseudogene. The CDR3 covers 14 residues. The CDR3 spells CASSKRLSTDTQYF. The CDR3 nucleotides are TGTGCCAGCAGCAAAAGACTTAGCACAGATACGCAGTATTTT.

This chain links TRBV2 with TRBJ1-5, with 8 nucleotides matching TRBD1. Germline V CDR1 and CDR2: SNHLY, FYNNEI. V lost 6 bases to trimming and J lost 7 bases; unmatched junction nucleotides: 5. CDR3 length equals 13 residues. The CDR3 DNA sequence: TGTGCCAGCAGGGGGACAGGCTTACAGCCCCAGCATTTT. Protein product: CASRGTGLQPQHF.